This is a list of T cell receptor beta chains from one sample in a study of T cell responses to AZD1222 COVID-19 vaccine. Method: immunoSEQ multiplex PCR; TCRdb's copy keeps in-frame clones and lacks some. The sample holds around 120,000 clones; 92% are singletons and the top ten take 1.1%. This sample comprised peripheral blood, obtained on day 0 of AZD1222 vaccination. These receptor sequences come from an adult in good health. CDR3s include the opening cysteine and the closing phenylalanine or tryptophan. Fields, in order: CDR3 length, D gene, V gene, clone size, J gene, CDR3 protein, CDR3 DNA. A D gene is named only where the DNA matches it firmly. The size of a clone is reported for some rows only, either as once, few or many, or as a class for expanded clones.

cdr3_length: 12
d_call: -
v_call: TRBV12-3/TRBV12-4
clone_size: -
j_call: TRBJ1-1
cdr3_aa: CASSQELTEAFF
cdr3_nt: TGTGCCAGCAGTCAGGAGTTGACTGAAGCTTTCTTT

cdr3_length: 17
d_call: -
v_call: TRBV21-1
clone_size: few
j_call: TRBJ1-1
cdr3_aa: CASSKIRGGVKNTEAFF
cdr3_nt: TGTGCCAGCAGCAAAATCAGAGGGGGCGTCAAGAACACTGAAGCTTTCTTT

cdr3_length: 13
d_call: -
v_call: TRBV29-1
clone_size: -
j_call: TRBJ2-1
cdr3_aa: CSVGPNAANEQFF
cdr3_nt: TGCAGCGTTGGACCAAATGCAGCGAATGAGCAGTTCTTC

cdr3_length: 15
d_call: -
v_call: TRBV15
clone_size: -
j_call: TRBJ1-2
cdr3_aa: CATSRDTAVNYGYTF
cdr3_nt: TGTGCCACCAGCAGAGATACAGCCGTCAACTATGGCTACACCTTC

cdr3_length: 17
d_call: TRBD2
v_call: TRBV11-2
clone_size: -
j_call: TRBJ2-3
cdr3_aa: CASSPNSGSGGTDTQYF
cdr3_nt: TGTGCCAGCAGCCCGAATAGCGGGAGCGGGGGCACAGATACGCAGTATTTT

cdr3_length: 14
d_call: -
v_call: TRBV2
clone_size: -
j_call: TRBJ2-3
cdr3_aa: CASSSELFTDTQYF
cdr3_nt: TGTGCCAGCAGTAGCGAATTATTCACAGATACGCAGTATTTT

cdr3_length: 13
d_call: -
v_call: TRBV7-2
clone_size: -
j_call: TRBJ2-1
cdr3_aa: CASSLNEFNEQFF
cdr3_nt: TGTGCCAGCAGCTTAAATGAATTTAATGAGCAGTTCTTC

cdr3_length: 13
d_call: -
v_call: TRBV21-1
clone_size: -
j_call: TRBJ1-3
cdr3_aa: CASSKQGDRDRVF
cdr3_nt: TGTGCCAGCAGCAAACAAGGCGACCGGGACAGGGTATTT

cdr3_length: 16
d_call: -
v_call: TRBV9
clone_size: -
j_call: TRBJ1-4
cdr3_aa: CASSSRGGGRNEKLFF
cdr3_nt: TGTGCCAGCAGCTCCCGGGGCGGGGGGCGTAATGAAAAACTGTTTTTT

cdr3_length: 15
d_call: -
v_call: TRBV5-1
clone_size: -
j_call: TRBJ2-2
cdr3_aa: CASSLAGANTGELFF
cdr3_nt: TGCGCCAGCAGCTTGGCGGGGGCCAACACCGGGGAGCTGTTTTTT

cdr3_length: 16
d_call: TRBD1
v_call: TRBV3-1/TRBV3-2
clone_size: -
j_call: TRBJ2-7
cdr3_aa: CASSQTITDRAYEQYF
cdr3_nt: TGTGCCAGCAGCCAAACTATTACCGACAGGGCCTACGAGCAGTACTTC

cdr3_length: 12
d_call: -
v_call: TRBV10-1
clone_size: -
j_call: TRBJ2-7
cdr3_aa: CASSETLEGPNF
cdr3_nt: TGCGCCAGCAGTGAGACCCTGGAGGGGCCTAACTTC

cdr3_length: 13
d_call: -
v_call: TRBV19
clone_size: -
j_call: TRBJ1-2
cdr3_aa: CASSINRERGYTF
cdr3_nt: TGTGCCAGTAGTATAAACAGGGAGAGGGGCTACACCTTC

cdr3_length: 12
d_call: -
v_call: TRBV9
clone_size: -
j_call: TRBJ2-2
cdr3_aa: CASSVDTGELFF
cdr3_nt: TGTGCCAGCAGCGTAGACACCGGGGAGCTGTTTTTT

cdr3_length: 15
d_call: TRBD1
v_call: TRBV2
clone_size: once
j_call: TRBJ2-7
cdr3_aa: CASSERGLSSYEQYF
cdr3_nt: TGTGCCAGCAGTGAAAGGGGGCTATCCTCCTACGAGCAGTACTTC

cdr3_length: 15
d_call: TRBD2
v_call: TRBV9
clone_size: -
j_call: TRBJ2-1
cdr3_aa: CASSVGASGYNEQFF
cdr3_nt: TGTGCCAGCAGCGTAGGGGCTAGCGGCTACAATGAGCAGTTCTTC

cdr3_length: 15
d_call: TRBD1
v_call: TRBV5-5
clone_size: few
j_call: TRBJ2-1
cdr3_aa: CASSLTGTGYNEQFF
cdr3_nt: TGTGCCAGCAGCCTGACTGGGACAGGCTACAATGAGCAGTTCTTC

cdr3_length: 15
d_call: -
v_call: TRBV5-1
clone_size: -
j_call: TRBJ1-4
cdr3_aa: CASRFKTDSNEKLFF
cdr3_nt: TGCGCCAGCCGATTTAAAACGGACTCTAATGAAAAACTGTTTTTT

cdr3_length: 17
d_call: -
v_call: TRBV28
clone_size: -
j_call: TRBJ1-1
cdr3_aa: CASSPPLGQRSNTEAFF
cdr3_nt: TGTGCCAGCAGCCCACCCCTTGGACAGCGGAGTAACACTGAAGCTTTCTTT

cdr3_length: 17
d_call: -
v_call: TRBV11-2
clone_size: -
j_call: TRBJ2-1
cdr3_aa: CASSHRRGRDTYNEQFF
cdr3_nt: TGTGCCAGCAGCCATCGGAGGGGGAGGGATACTTACAATGAGCAGTTCTTC

cdr3_length: 14
d_call: TRBD1
v_call: TRBV27
clone_size: once
j_call: TRBJ1-2
cdr3_aa: CASSNLQGVVGYTF
cdr3_nt: TGTGCCAGCAGTAACCTACAGGGGGTGGTTGGCTACACCTTC

cdr3_length: 13
d_call: -
v_call: TRBV4-1
clone_size: once
j_call: TRBJ2-7
cdr3_aa: CASSQGISYEQYF
cdr3_nt: TGCGCCAGCAGCCAAGGGATCTCCTACGAGCAGTACTTC

cdr3_length: 15
d_call: -
v_call: TRBV28
clone_size: -
j_call: TRBJ1-5
cdr3_aa: CASSGSMGGALSQHF
cdr3_nt: TGTGCCAGCAGTGGTTCAATGGGAGGCGCTCTGTCCCAGCATTTT

cdr3_length: 13
d_call: -
v_call: TRBV7-3
clone_size: -
j_call: TRBJ2-1
cdr3_aa: CASSRDSYNEQFF
cdr3_nt: TGTGCCAGCAGCAGGGACTCCTACAATGAGCAGTTCTTC

cdr3_length: 18
d_call: -
v_call: TRBV21-1
clone_size: once
j_call: TRBJ1-2
cdr3_aa: CASSKVRDTRGYYYGYTF
cdr3_nt: TGTGCCAGCAGCAAAGTCCGAGACACCAGGGGGTACTACTATGGCTACACCTTC

cdr3_length: 12
d_call: -
v_call: TRBV14
clone_size: -
j_call: TRBJ1-5
cdr3_aa: CASSKGPGPQHF
cdr3_nt: TGTGCCAGCAGCAAGGGTCCGGGGCCCCAGCATTTT

cdr3_length: 16
d_call: TRBD2
v_call: TRBV5-1
clone_size: once
j_call: TRBJ2-2
cdr3_aa: CASSLLAGGSTGELFF
cdr3_nt: TGCGCCAGCAGCTTACTAGCGGGAGGTAGCACTGGGGAGCTGTTTTTT

cdr3_length: 15
d_call: TRBD2
v_call: TRBV6-1
clone_size: -
j_call: TRBJ2-3
cdr3_aa: CASSDGTSGTDTQYF
cdr3_nt: TGTGCCAGCAGTGATGGGACTAGCGGGACAGATACGCAGTATTTT

cdr3_length: 18
d_call: -
v_call: TRBV5-6
clone_size: -
j_call: TRBJ2-1
cdr3_aa: CASSFPTGTFSSYNEQFF
cdr3_nt: TGTGCCAGCAGCTTCCCTACCGGGACCTTTAGCTCCTACAATGAGCAGTTCTTC

cdr3_length: 15
d_call: TRBD2
v_call: TRBV6-5
clone_size: -
j_call: TRBJ2-1
cdr3_aa: CASSFPSGRVVKQFF
cdr3_nt: TGTGCCAGCAGTTTCCCTAGCGGGAGAGTCGTTAAGCAGTTCTTC

cdr3_length: 15
d_call: TRBD1
v_call: TRBV12-5
clone_size: -
j_call: TRBJ1-1
cdr3_aa: CASGLFGTGDQRAFF
cdr3_nt: TGTGCTAGTGGTTTGTTCGGGACAGGGGATCAGCGGGCTTTCTTT

cdr3_length: 16
d_call: -
v_call: TRBV3-1/TRBV3-2
clone_size: -
j_call: TRBJ2-7
cdr3_aa: CASSQVGGGYSYEQYF
cdr3_nt: TGTGCCAGCAGCCAAGTCGGCGGGGGCTACTCCTACGAGCAGTACTTC

cdr3_length: 15
d_call: -
v_call: TRBV3-1/TRBV3-2
clone_size: -
j_call: TRBJ2-2
cdr3_aa: CASSKKGQGTGELFF
cdr3_nt: TGTGCCAGCTCTAAGAAGGGGCAGGGGACCGGGGAGCTGTTTTTT

cdr3_length: 13
d_call: -
v_call: TRBV7-6
clone_size: -
j_call: TRBJ2-1
cdr3_aa: CASSPQGMDEQFF
cdr3_nt: TGTGCCAGCAGCCCCCAGGGGATGGATGAGCAGTTCTTC

cdr3_length: 12
d_call: -
v_call: TRBV7-8
clone_size: -
j_call: TRBJ2-1
cdr3_aa: CASSIQQNEQFF
cdr3_nt: TGTGCCAGCAGCATACAACAGAATGAGCAGTTCTTC

cdr3_length: 13
d_call: -
v_call: TRBV9
clone_size: -
j_call: TRBJ1-1
cdr3_aa: CASSVGGRTEAFF
cdr3_nt: TGTGCCAGCAGCGTAGGTGGTAGGACTGAAGCTTTCTTT

cdr3_length: 14
d_call: -
v_call: TRBV6-4
clone_size: -
j_call: TRBJ2-3
cdr3_aa: CASSDQRSSDTQYF
cdr3_nt: TGTGCCAGCAGTGACCAGCGGTCATCAGATACGCAGTATTTT

cdr3_length: 15
d_call: TRBD1
v_call: TRBV3-1/TRBV3-2
clone_size: -
j_call: TRBJ2-1
cdr3_aa: CASRDTGTGPNEQFF
cdr3_nt: TGTGCCAGCAGAGATACCGGGACAGGCCCCAATGAGCAGTTCTTC

cdr3_length: 14
d_call: -
v_call: TRBV27
clone_size: -
j_call: TRBJ1-2
cdr3_aa: CASSFHAGDYGYTF
cdr3_nt: TGTGCCAGCAGTTTTCATGCAGGCGACTATGGCTACACCTTC

cdr3_length: 15
d_call: -
v_call: TRBV4-1
clone_size: -
j_call: TRBJ2-1
cdr3_aa: CASSLSETTHNEQFF
cdr3_nt: TGCGCCAGCAGCCTTAGTGAAACCACCCACAATGAGCAGTTCTTC

cdr3_length: 13
d_call: TRBD1
v_call: TRBV2
clone_size: -
j_call: TRBJ1-2
cdr3_aa: CASTTGGNRGYTF
cdr3_nt: TGTGCCAGCACCACAGGGGGTAATCGGGGCTACACCTTC

cdr3_length: 13
d_call: -
v_call: TRBV7-2
clone_size: once
j_call: TRBJ2-1
cdr3_aa: CASSRGVEYEQFF
cdr3_nt: TGTGCCAGCAGCCGCGGTGTGGAGTATGAGCAGTTCTTC

cdr3_length: 15
d_call: -
v_call: TRBV5-4
clone_size: -
j_call: TRBJ1-2
cdr3_aa: CASSLGTKGGYGYTF
cdr3_nt: TGTGCCAGCAGCCTAGGGACCAAGGGAGGCTATGGCTACACCTTC

cdr3_length: 12
d_call: -
v_call: TRBV5-1
clone_size: -
j_call: TRBJ1-1
cdr3_aa: CASSGGDVTAFF
cdr3_nt: TGCGCCAGCAGCGGGGGGGACGTGACAGCTTTCTTT

cdr3_length: 15
d_call: -
v_call: TRBV19
clone_size: -
j_call: TRBJ1-5
cdr3_aa: CASSIGGTGNQPQHF
cdr3_nt: TGTGCCAGTAGTATAGGGGGAACAGGGAATCAGCCCCAGCATTTT

cdr3_length: 15
d_call: TRBD2
v_call: TRBV24-1
clone_size: -
j_call: TRBJ2-1
cdr3_aa: CATSESGGPYNEQFF
cdr3_nt: TGTGCCACCAGTGAATCGGGGGGACCCTACAATGAGCAGTTCTTC

cdr3_length: 15
d_call: -
v_call: TRBV30
clone_size: -
j_call: TRBJ1-5
cdr3_aa: CAWSLGGGPHQPQHF
cdr3_nt: TGTGCCTGGAGTCTTGGGGGGGGCCCTCACCAGCCCCAGCATTTT

cdr3_length: 15
d_call: TRBD1
v_call: TRBV28
clone_size: few
j_call: TRBJ2-2
cdr3_aa: CASRGTGLISGELFF
cdr3_nt: TGTGCCAGCAGGGGGACAGGGCTCATCTCCGGGGAGCTGTTTTTT

cdr3_length: 14
d_call: TRBD2
v_call: TRBV10-3
clone_size: -
j_call: TRBJ2-1
cdr3_aa: CAISDGLAVNEQFF
cdr3_nt: TGTGCCATCAGTGATGGACTAGCGGTGAATGAGCAGTTCTTC

cdr3_length: 12
d_call: TRBD1
v_call: TRBV7-9
clone_size: -
j_call: TRBJ1-2
cdr3_aa: CASSQGQYGYTF
cdr3_nt: TGTGCCAGCAGTCAGGGACAGTATGGCTACACCTTC

cdr3_length: 15
d_call: -
v_call: TRBV9
clone_size: -
j_call: TRBJ2-3
cdr3_aa: CASSVEALLTDTQYF
cdr3_nt: TGTGCCAGCAGCGTAGAAGCTCTTCTCACAGATACGCAGTATTTT

cdr3_length: 14
d_call: TRBD2
v_call: TRBV2
clone_size: -
j_call: TRBJ2-2
cdr3_aa: CASSSGSGTGELFF
cdr3_nt: TGTGCCAGCTCTAGCGGGAGCGGGACCGGGGAGCTGTTTTTT

cdr3_length: 12
d_call: -
v_call: TRBV10-3
clone_size: -
j_call: TRBJ1-1
cdr3_aa: CAIRVRDTEAFF
cdr3_nt: TGTGCCATCAGAGTCCGGGACACTGAAGCTTTCTTT

cdr3_length: 13
d_call: -
v_call: TRBV15
clone_size: few
j_call: TRBJ1-5
cdr3_aa: CATSRDYNQPQHF
cdr3_nt: TGTGCCACCAGCAGAGATTACAATCAGCCCCAGCATTTT

cdr3_length: 13
d_call: TRBD1
v_call: TRBV5-1
clone_size: few
j_call: TRBJ2-1
cdr3_aa: CASSLARDRGSFF
cdr3_nt: TGCGCCAGCAGCTTGGCCAGGGACAGGGGTAGTTTCTTC

cdr3_length: 14
d_call: TRBD1
v_call: TRBV2
clone_size: -
j_call: TRBJ1-5
cdr3_aa: CASSVEQGFQPQHF
cdr3_nt: TGTGCCAGCAGTGTGGAACAGGGGTTTCAGCCCCAGCATTTT

cdr3_length: 14
d_call: -
v_call: TRBV7-2
clone_size: once
j_call: TRBJ1-2
cdr3_aa: CASSLVTPGYGYTF
cdr3_nt: TGTGCCAGCAGCTTAGTGACTCCGGGGTATGGCTACACCTTC

cdr3_length: 15
d_call: -
v_call: TRBV4-1
clone_size: -
j_call: TRBJ1-3
cdr3_aa: CASSPANGAGNTIYF
cdr3_nt: TGCGCCAGCAGCCCTGCGAACGGGGCTGGAAACACCATATATTTT